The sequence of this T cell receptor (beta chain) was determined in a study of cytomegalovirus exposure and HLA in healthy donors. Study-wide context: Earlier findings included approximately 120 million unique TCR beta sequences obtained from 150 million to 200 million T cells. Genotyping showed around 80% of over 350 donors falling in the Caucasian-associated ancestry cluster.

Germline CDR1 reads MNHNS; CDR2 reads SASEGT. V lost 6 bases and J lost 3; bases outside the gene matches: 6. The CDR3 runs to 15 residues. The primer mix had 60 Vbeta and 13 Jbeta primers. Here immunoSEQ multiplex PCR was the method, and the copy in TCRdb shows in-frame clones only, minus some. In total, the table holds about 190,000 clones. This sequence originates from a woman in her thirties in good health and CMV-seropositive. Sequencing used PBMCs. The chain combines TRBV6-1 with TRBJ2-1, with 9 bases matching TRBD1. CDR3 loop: CASRLTGGGYNEQFF. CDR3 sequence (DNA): TGTGCCAGCAGGCTGACAGGGGGAGGCTACAATGAGCAGTTCTTC.